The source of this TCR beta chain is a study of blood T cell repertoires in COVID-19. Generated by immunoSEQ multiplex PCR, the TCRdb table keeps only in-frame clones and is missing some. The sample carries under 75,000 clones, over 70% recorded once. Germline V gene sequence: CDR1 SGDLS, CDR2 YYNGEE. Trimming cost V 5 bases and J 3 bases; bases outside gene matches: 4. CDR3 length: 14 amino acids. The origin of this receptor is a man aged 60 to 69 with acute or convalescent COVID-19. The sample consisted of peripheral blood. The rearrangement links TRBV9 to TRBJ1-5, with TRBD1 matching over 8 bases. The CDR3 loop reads CASSPGQANQPQHF. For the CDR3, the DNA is TGTGCCAGCAGTCCGGGACAGGCCAATCAGCCCCAGCATTTT.